These 21 T cell receptor beta chains share one sample of origin, sequenced in a study of radiotherapy plus CTLA-4 blockade in lung cancer. Clones were sequenced by immunoSEQ multiplex PCR, and TCRdb holds only the in-frame ones, with some missing. The sample has 60,000 or so clones, just over 75% seen once; the top ten hold roughly 4%. The sample consisted of peripheral blood, taken from a patient treated with radiotherapy plus ipilimumab. The receptor set was obtained from a human donor with non-small cell lung cancer who had a partial response to radiotherapy plus ipilimumab.

This clone was detected only a few times. The chain couples TRBV7-2 to TRBJ1-6; D gene unclear. Trimming removed 2 bases at V and 11 bases at J, with 7 bases between. CDR3 length: 12 amino acids. Germline V gives CDR1 SGHTA, CDR2 FQGNSA. CDR3 nucleotide sequence: TGTGCCAGCAGCTTATATTCCCCACCCCTCCACTTT. This gives the protein CASSLYSPPLHF.

By share of the sample, this clone is medium-sized. V is TRBV29-1 and J is TRBJ1-2; no reliable D call. Trimming cost V 7 bases and J 2 bases, with 11 bases left between them. Per the germline V gene, CDR1 is SQVTM and CDR2 is ANQGSEA. This CDR3 comprises 12 residues. The CDR3 nucleotides are TGCAGCGGCCAAACGGGGAACTATGGCTACACCTTC. It yields the protein CSGQTGNYGYTF. Combining the CDR3 with reference TRBV29-1 and TRBJ1-2 gives the whole variable domain SAVISQKPSRDICQRGTSLTIQCQVDSQVTMMFWYRQQPGQSLTLIATANQGSEATYESGFVIDKFPISRPNLTFSTLTVSNMSPEDSSIYLCSGQTGNYGYTFGSGTRLTVV.

V usage is TRBV5-1 and J usage is TRBJ1-1; 8 nucleotides line up with TRBD1. Germline CDR1 reads SGHRS; CDR2 reads YFSETQ. The CDR3 spans 13 residues. Losses at the gene ends were 3 bases for V and 4 bases for J; bases not matched to a gene: 2. The CDR3 DNA is TGCGCCAGCAGCTGGACAGGGCGCACTGAAGCTTTCTTT. This sequence encodes CASSWTGRTEAFF. Full variable domain (outside the CDR3, taken from reference TRBV5-1 and TRBJ1-1): KAGVTQTPRYLIKTRGQQVTLSCSPISGHRSVSWYQQTPGQGLQFLFEYFSETQRNKGNFPGRFSGRQFSNSRSEMNVSTLELGDSALYLCASSWTGRTEAFFGQGTRLTVV.

This clone was recorded only once. The V and J genes are TRBV18 and TRBJ1-2; TRBD1 agrees at 11 bases. With 3 bases clipped from V and 0 bases from J, the junction kept 9 bases outside the gene matches. The germline gives CDR1 KGHSH, CDR2 LQKENI. CDR3 length: 18 residues. CDR3 sequence: CASSPPGTGGVSNYGYTF. CDR3 DNA: TGTGCCAGCTCACCTCCCGGGACAGGGGGAGTTTCTAACTATGGCTACACCTTC.

This clone came up a few times. J is TRBJ2-2 and V is TRBV6-5, with D unclear. The CDR3 loop spans 15 amino acids. Germline V gene sequence: CDR1 MNHEY, CDR2 SVGAGI. Trimming removed 5 bases from V and 0 bases from J, with 10 bases in between. The CDR3 DNA reads as TGTGCCAGCAGTCTGAGGCAGACGAACACCGGGGAGCTGTTTTTT. Translating gives CASSLRQTNTGELFF.

The rearrangement uses TRBV27 and TRBJ1-2, with 7 nucleotides matching TRBD1. Unmatched junction bases numbered 2, after V lost 0 bases and J lost 4 bases. This CDR3 contains 14 residues. Germline CDR1 and CDR2: MNHEY and SMNVEV (reference sequence). The CDR3 bases are TGTGCCAGCAGTTTATCGGCAGGGGGCTATGGCTACACCTTC. Encoded protein: CASSLSAGGYGYTF.

The chain carries TRBV18 and TRBJ2-5; 8 bases are shared with TRBD2. The germline gives CDR1 KGHSH, CDR2 LQKENI. J gave up 1 base and V 6 bases, and 4 bases lay outside the gene matches. There are 14 residues in the CDR3. CDR3 sequence: CASSLTSGQETQYF. The CDR3 DNA follows: TGTGCCAGCTCGCTAACTAGCGGCCAAGAGACCCAGTACTTC.

This chain uses TRBV6-5 with TRBJ1-3; D is possibly TRBD1 (6 bases). V gave up 5 bases and J gave up 4 bases, with 15 bases separating them. Looked up from germline, CDR1 is MNHEY and CDR2 is SVGAGI. CDR3 length equals 15 residues. In DNA, the CDR3 is TGTGCCAGCAGTCTGGGGGGGGCAACGGGAAACACCATATATTTT. It encodes CASSLGGATGNTIYF.

The chain links TRBV19 to TRBJ1-2; D is uncertain. Between the trimmed V and J ends, which lost 6 bases and 4 bases, there was a span of 9 bases. The CDR3 has 12 amino acids. Germline assignment: CDR1 LNHDA and CDR2 SQIVND (reference sequence). The CDR3 DNA sequence: TGTGCCAGTAGCGGTGCTCGCTATGGCTACACCTTC. Translated, it gives CASSGARYGYTF.

The chain carries TRBV5-1 and TRBJ1-1; tentative D call: TRBD1 (5 bases). The CDR3 has 15 residues. Germline V gene data show CDR1 as SGHRS and CDR2 as YFSETQ. V was trimmed by 3 bases and J by 0 bases, leaving 12 bases between them. CDR3 in DNA: TGCGCCAGCAGCTCCCAGACAGCCATGAACACTGAAGCTTTCTTT. Amino acids: CASSSQTAMNTEAFF. Variable domain in full (rest from reference TRBV5-1 and TRBJ1-1): KAGVTQTPRYLIKTRGQQVTLSCSPISGHRSVSWYQQTPGQGLQFLFEYFSETQRNKGNFPGRFSGRQFSNSRSEMNVSTLELGDSALYLCASSSQTAMNTEAFFGQGTRLTVV.

The rearrangement uses TRBV7-9 and TRBJ1-1; TRBD1 aligns across 10 bases. CDR1 is SEHNR and CDR2 is FQNEAQ in the germline V gene (reference sequence). This CDR3 has 14 residues. V lost 5 bases to trimming and J lost 7 bases; unmatched junction nucleotides: 7. As DNA, the CDR3 is TGTGCCAGCAGCACGTGGACAGGGGGATTTGAAGCTTTCTTT. This gives the protein CASSTWTGGFEAFF.

J is TRBJ1-2 and V is TRBV6-5; TRBD1 aligns across 10 bases. The CDR3 runs to 15 residues. The V gene's germline CDR1 is MNHEY and CDR2 SVGAGI. V dropped 2 bases and J dropped 7; count of bases not matched to a gene: 7. The CDR3 coding sequence is TGTGCCAGCAGTTACAGGCAAGGGACAGGGGTTGGCTACACCTTC. Residues: CASSYRQGTGVGYTF.

The chain couples TRBV7-6 to TRBJ2-4; D may be TRBD1 (6 bases). V lost 5 bases to trimming and J lost 0 bases, with 11 bases between them. The CDR3 loop spans 15 amino acids. Germline values: CDR1 SGHVS, CDR2 FNYEAQ. The DNA for the CDR3 is TGTGCCAGCAGCCCAGGGGCCTTAGCCAAAAACATTCAGTACTTC. Translation: CASSPGALAKNIQYF.

V gene TRBV2 combines with J gene TRBJ2-2, with TRBD1 matching 7 bases. Germline lookup yields CDR1 SNHLY and CDR2 FYNNEI. The CDR3 length is 16 residues. V gave up 1 base and J gave up 0 bases; unmatched junction bases: 2. This CDR3 is CASSEVDRTNTGELFF. The CDR3 DNA is TGTGCCAGCAGTGAAGTGGACAGGACGAACACCGGGGAGCTGTTTTTT.

This chain connects TRBV9 to TRBJ1-1; 7 bases are shared with TRBD1. Trimming cost V 2 bases and J 7 bases; bases outside gene matches: 8. Germline V lookup: CDR1 SGDLS, CDR2 YYNGEE. The length of the CDR3 is 14 residues. The CDR3 is CASSVRDREFEAFF. CDR3 sequence (DNA): TGTGCCAGCAGCGTTCGGGACAGAGAATTTGAAGCTTTCTTT.

The gene calls are TRBV7-3 and TRBJ2-3; TRBD1 matches at 9 bases. V lost 6 bases, J lost 2 bases, and 3 bases stayed unmatched. The germline CDR1 and CDR2 sequences are SGHTA and FQGTGA. CDR3 length equals 14 residues. The CDR3 DNA reads as TGTGCCAGCAGTCCACAGGGGGCCACAGATACGCAGTATTTT. Protein product: CASSPQGATDTQYF. Based on the CDR3 plus reference TRBV7-3 and TRBJ2-3, the full variable domain is GAGVSQTPSNKVTEKGKYVELRCDPISGHTALYWYRQSLGQGPEFLIYFQGTGAADDSGLPNDRFFAVRPEGSVSTLKIQRTERGDSAVYLCASSPQGATDTQYFGPGTRLTVL.

V gene TRBV7-2 combines with J gene TRBJ2-1, with 7 nucleotides matching TRBD2. The germline V gene has CDR1 SGHTA and CDR2 FQGNSA. Losses at the gene ends were 0 bases for V and 4 bases for J; bases not matched to a gene: 0. This CDR3 is built from 14 residues. CDR3 amino acids: CASSLALAYNEQFF. As DNA, the CDR3 is TGTGCCAGCAGCTTAGCACTAGCGTACAATGAGCAGTTCTTC.

The rearrangement links TRBV11-3 to TRBJ2-1; weak D call: TRBD2 (6 bases). Trimming stripped 5 bases from V and 7 bases from J, with 12 bases between. The CDR3 runs to 13 residues. CDR1 SGHNT and CDR2 YENEEA come from the germline V gene. CDR3 protein: CASSPGGGNEQFF. The CDR3 DNA follows: TGTGCCAGCAGCCCGGGTGGGGGGAATGAGCAGTTCTTC.

This chain connects TRBV6-1 to TRBJ1-5; D call uncertain. The CDR3 length is 13 residues. Germline CDR1 and CDR2: MNHNS and SASEGT. V dropped 0 bases and J dropped 2 bases, with 2 bases sitting between them. The CDR3 DNA reads as TGTGCCAGCAGTGAAGCCGGCAATCAGCCCCAGCATTTT. Translation gives CASSEAGNQPQHF.

As to this clone: At one end, the junction sequence differs from germline, possibly due to a read error. This sequence joins TRBV4-1 and TRBJ2-3; perhaps TRBD1 as D (6 bases). Germline V gives CDR1 MGHRA, CDR2 YSYEKL. The CDR3 covers 13 residues. CDR3 sequence (DNA): TGCGCCAGCAGCCAAGATACAGGGTCTTTTCCAGACTTT. This codes for CASSQDTGSFPDF.

This chain links TRBV5-4 with TRBJ2-7; 8 bases are shared with TRBD2. CDR3 length: 14 residues. V trimming: 0 bases; J trimming: 6 bases; junction bases outside the gene matches: 5. CDR1 and CDR2 (germline): SGHNT, YYREEE (reference sequence). CDR3 in amino acids: CASSLAGLVSEQYF. DNA for the CDR3: TGTGCCAGCAGCTTGGCGGGACTAGTTTCCGAGCAGTACTTC.